What follows are 17 T cell receptor beta chains derived from one specimen sequenced in a study of spatial heterogeneity in lung cancer. The time point is: sample taken at primary tumor resection. TCRdb recomputed calls from the 5' RACE reads with MiXCR, one row per CDR3 protein. This table holds tens of thousands of distinct CDR3 sequences, about 7.2% found once. The sample consisted of PBMCs, taken at surgery. The receptor source for this set is a male donor with early-stage non-small cell lung cancer.

This clonotype was seen at least ten times. This chain joins TRBV6-5 and TRBJ2-5; 8 positions agree with TRBD2. The CDR3 has 15 amino acids. CDR1 is MNHEY and CDR2 is SVGAGI in the germline V gene. With V trimmed by 6 bases and J by 5 bases, 11 bases remained unmatched. Here the CDR3 reads CASRPPPGLGETQYF. The CDR3 DNA sequence: TGTGCCAGCAGACCTCCTCCGGGACTAGGGGAGACCCAGTACTTC.

This clonotype was seen a handful of times. The chain links TRBV24-1 to TRBJ2-1, with 9 bases matching TRBD1. The CDR3 runs 16 residues. The germline CDR1 and CDR2 sequences are KGHDR and SFDVKD. The V segment lost 5 bases and the J segment 6 bases; nucleotides outside the gene matches: 10. The CDR3 is CATSAPDRGHGNEQFF. In DNA form, the CDR3 reads TGTGCCACCAGTGCCCCGGACAGGGGTCACGGCAATGAGCAGTTCTTC.

The table lists this clonotype with a few counts. V is TRBV5-1 and J is TRBJ2-1; D gene unclear. CDR3 length equals 13 residues. The germline V and J ends were trimmed by 0 bases and 7 bases, with 8 bases remaining between them. CDR1 and CDR2 from the germline V gene are SGHRS and YFSETQ. CDR3 loop: CASSLERWNEQFF. The CDR3 DNA follows: TGCGCCAGCAGCTTGGAAAGGTGGAATGAGCAGTTCTTC.

In this sample, this clonotype turned up many times. The chain joins TRBV7-9 to TRBJ2-6, with no clear D. Per germline, CDR1 SEHNR and CDR2 FQNEAQ (reference sequence). V lost 1 base to trimming and J lost 2 bases, with 12 bases between them. This CDR3 has 17 residues. The CDR3 DNA sequence: TGTGCCAGCAGCTTAGGCGTCTGGGTAGCTGGGGCCAACGTCCTGACTTTC. This codes for CASSLGVWVAGANVLTF.

This clonotype showed up just a few times. The CDR3 protein is CASSPAENQETQYF. CDR3 sequence (DNA): TGTGCCAGCTCACCAGCAGAAAACCAAGAGACCCAGTACTTC. The chain recombines TRBV18 with TRBJ2-5; D remains unclear. This CDR3 has 14 residues. CDR1 and CDR2 (germline): KGHSH, LQKENI. Trimming pared 2 bases from V and 0 bases from J, leaving 7 bases between.

This clonotype was detected ten times or more. V gene TRBV12-3 or TRBV12-4 combines with J gene TRBJ2-3; a possible D gene is TRBD2 (6 bases). This CDR3 is built from 15 residues. V was cut by 6 bases and J by 0 bases, with 13 bases left in between. DNA of the CDR3: TGTGCCAGCAGACCCGGGACTCAGAGCACAGATACGCAGTATTTT. Its protein is CASRPGTQSTDTQYF.

V gene TRBV28 combines with J gene TRBJ1-6; D is uncertain. V was cut by 10 bases and J by 8 bases, with 12 bases left in between. CDR1 and CDR2 from the germline V gene are MDHEN and SYDVKM. The CDR3 loop spans 12 amino acids. The CDR3 bases are TGTGCCACCCAAATGTGGGATTCACCCCTCCACTTT. It yields the protein CATQMWDSPLHF.

This clonotype was seen many times. J is TRBJ1-3 and V is TRBV20-1; 7 bases are a match to TRBD1. The ends lost 7 bases at V and 0 bases at J; junction bases unmatched: 3. The CDR3 sequence is 13 residues long. CDR1 and CDR2 (germline): DFQATT, SNEGSKA (reference sequence). The CDR3 protein is CSVDRSSGNTIYF. CDR3 bases: TGCAGTGTGGACAGGTCCTCTGGAAACACCATATATTTT.

In this sample, this clonotype turned up a few times. The V call is TRBV11-2, the J call TRBJ2-3; unclear D gene. CDR3 length equals 17 residues. V gave up 3 bases and J gave up 1 base, with 17 bases separating them. Germline V gives CDR1 SGHAT, CDR2 FQNNGV. Here the CDR3 reads CASSFRGASKGTDTQYF. The CDR3 coding sequence is TGTGCCAGCAGCTTCAGAGGTGCTTCCAAGGGCACAGATACGCAGTATTTT.

The chain recombines TRBV29-1 with TRBJ2-5, with a possible D match to TRBD1 (6 bases). CDR3 size: 12 residues. Trimming left V 4 bases short and J 2 bases short, with 8 bases between. Germline loops: CDR1 SQVTM, CDR2 ANQGSEA. CDR3 DNA sequence: TGCAGCGTTGGACAGGTTCAAGAGACCCAGTACTTC. Translated: CSVGQVQETQYF.

This sequence joins TRBV24-1 and TRBJ2-3; TRBD1 aligns across 9 bases. This CDR3 comprises 15 residues. Germline trimming cut 5 bases from V and 5 bases from J; bases unmatched to any gene: 7. The germline V gene encodes CDR1 KGHDR and CDR2 SFDVKD. The CDR3: CATSGRGQGGDTQYF. Written as DNA, the CDR3 is TGTGCCACCAGTGGGAGGGGACAGGGTGGAGATACGCAGTATTTT.

V gene TRBV18 combines with J gene TRBJ1-4; D unresolved. V was shortened by 0 bases and J by 8 bases, with 10 bases between the two germline ends. The CDR3 contains 14 residues. CDR1 and CDR2 from the germline V gene are KGHSH and LQKENI. Written as DNA, the CDR3 is TGTGCCAGCTCACCACCGTCGCGAGGCGAAAAACTGTTTTTT. It is translated as CASSPPSRGEKLFF.

This clonotype was counted ten times or more. The chain recombines TRBV10-1 with TRBJ2-3; D call uncertain. The V end was cut by 10 bases, the J end by 2 bases, with 10 bases between. Germline assignment: CDR1 WNHNN and CDR2 SYGVQD (reference sequence). CDR3 length: 12 residues. CDR3 nucleotide sequence: TGCGCCACCGGCCGCCTCACAGATACGCAGTATTTT. This sequence encodes CATGRLTDTQYF.

In this sample, this clonotype turned up many times. The chain combines TRBV20-1 with TRBJ2-5; no clear D gene. The CDR3 is 13 amino acids. The V gene lost 6 bases and the J gene lost 6 bases, with 17 bases spanning the gap. CDR1 is DFQATT and CDR2 is SNEGSKA in the germline V gene (reference sequence). The CDR3: CSAPRLERQTQYF. CDR3 DNA: TGCAGTGCGCCGAGACTGGAGCGACAGACCCAGTACTTC.

This clonotype came up many times. The J gene is TRBJ2-3, the V gene TRBV7-8; D possibly corresponds to TRBD1 (5 bases). CDR3 length equals 15 residues. Trimming shortened V by 2 bases and J by 0 bases, and 9 bases separated the two germline ends. Germline V lookup: CDR1 SGHVS, CDR2 FQNEAQ. Here the CDR3 reads CASSLRGLSTDTQYF. As DNA, the CDR3 is TGTGCCAGCAGCTTAAGGGGCCTCAGCACAGATACGCAGTATTTT.

This clonotype was detected only a few times. V gene TRBV12-3 or TRBV12-4 combines with J gene TRBJ1-1; D unclear. The CDR3 is 14 amino acids. V lost 2 bases, J lost 4 bases, and 11 bases lay in between. This chain's CDR3 is CASSLWAGSTEAFF. The CDR3 nucleotides read TGTGCCAGCAGTTTATGGGCTGGAAGCACTGAAGCTTTCTTT.

The chain carries TRBV29-1 and TRBJ2-3; D call uncertain. Germline V CDR1 and CDR2: SQVTM, ANQGSEA. V gave up 0 bases and J gave up 5 bases, with 12 bases separating them. The CDR3 runs to 14 residues. CDR3 DNA: TGCAGCGTTGAAGACCAGACACGATTAGATACGCAGTATTTT. This encodes CSVEDQTRLDTQYF.